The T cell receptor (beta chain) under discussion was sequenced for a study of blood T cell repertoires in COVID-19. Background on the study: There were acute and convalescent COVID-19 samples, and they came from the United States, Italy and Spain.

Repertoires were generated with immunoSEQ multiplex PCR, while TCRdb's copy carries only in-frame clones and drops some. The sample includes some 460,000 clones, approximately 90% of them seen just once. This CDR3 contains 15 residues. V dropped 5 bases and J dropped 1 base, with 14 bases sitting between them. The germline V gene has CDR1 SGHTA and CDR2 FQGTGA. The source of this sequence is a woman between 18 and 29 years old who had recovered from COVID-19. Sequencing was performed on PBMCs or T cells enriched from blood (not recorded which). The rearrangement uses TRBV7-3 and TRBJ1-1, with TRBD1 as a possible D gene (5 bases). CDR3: CASSPTRVGNTEAFF. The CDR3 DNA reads TGTGCCAGCAGCCCAACCAGGGTAGGGAACACTGAAGCTTTCTTT.